The T cell receptor (beta chain) described here comes from a study of blood T cell repertoires in COVID-19. Study information: Samples representing acute and convalescent COVID-19 were sourced from the United States, Italy and Spain.

The table came from immunoSEQ multiplex PCR; TCRdb's copy has only in-frame clones and leaves some out. This sample has some 100,000 clones, with under 90% found just once. The source is a woman in her forties or fifties with acute or convalescent COVID-19. The specimen was peripheral blood.

The CDR3 sequence is CASSIRDRGDYEQYF. CDR3 DNA: TGTGCCAGTAGTATTAGGGACAGGGGGGACTACGAGCAGTACTTC. This sequence joins TRBV19 and TRBJ2-7, with TRBD1 matching over 11 bases. The CDR3 loop spans 15 amino acids. V shed 3 bases and J 3 bases; nucleotides not matched to a gene: 4. The germline CDR1 and CDR2 sequences are LNHDA and SQIVND (reference sequence).